The 19 T cell receptor beta chains below all came from one sample that was sequenced in a study of T cell responses to AZD1222 COVID-19 vaccine. TCRdb's copy holds only in-frame clones and misses some; the assay was immunoSEQ multiplex PCR. Counted here are 150,000 to 200,000 clones, 88% occurring once; the ten biggest clones make up 25% to 30%. Sample: peripheral blood, taken 28 days after the second AZD1222 dose. Receptors originate from an adult who received the AZD1222 COVID-19 vaccine.

The rearrangement uses TRBV4-1 and TRBJ1-4, with TRBD1 identical over 11 bases. The ends lost 3 bases at V and 8 bases at J; junction bases unmatched: 2. The CDR3 has 14 residues. CDR1 is MGHRA and CDR2 is YSYEKL in the germline V gene. CDR3: CASSHGTGGEKLFF. CDR3 DNA sequence: TGCGCCAGCAGCCACGGGACAGGGGGAGAAAAACTGTTTTTT.

The genes are TRBV18 and TRBJ2-7; D unresolved. The CDR3 is 13 residues long. Looked up from germline, CDR1 is KGHSH and CDR2 is LQKENI. Trimming took off 2 bases at V and 2 bases at J, with 7 bases between the two ends. The CDR3 region has the DNA TGTGCCAGCTCACCAGTCGCAACCTACGAGCAGTACTTC. It codes for CASSPVATYEQYF.

The rearrangement uses TRBV15 and TRBJ2-5; D gene uncertain. The V end was cut by 0 bases, the J end by 5 bases, with 13 bases between. The V gene's germline CDR1 is LNHNV and CDR2 YYDKDF (reference sequence). This CDR3 region has 15 residues. The CDR3 is CATSRDPPAGETQYF. CDR3 coding DNA: TGTGCCACCAGCAGAGATCCTCCAGCTGGGGAGACCCAGTACTTC.

This chain uses TRBV27 with TRBJ2-1, with 7 bases fitting TRBD1. Looked up from germline, CDR1 is MNHEY and CDR2 is SMNVEV (reference sequence). V lost 5 bases and J lost 7; bases outside the gene matches: 14. The CDR3 covers 16 residues. Here the CDR3 reads CASSHPRTGFGNEQFF. CDR3 in DNA: TGTGCCAGCAGTCATCCACGGACAGGTTTTGGGAATGAGCAGTTCTTC.

The CDR3 DNA reads as TGTGCCTGGAGGGCAGGGGGAAGCTCCTACAATGAGCAGTTCTTC. It encodes CAWRAGGSSYNEQFF. J is TRBJ2-1 and V is TRBV30; 7 bases agree with TRBD1. Germline values: CDR1 GTSNPN, CDR2 SVGIG (reference sequence). J gave up 0 bases and V 3 bases, and 5 bases lay outside the gene matches. The CDR3 is 15 amino acids.

This chain's CDR3 is CASSPGIRDYPRYF. CDR3 bases: TGTGCCAGCAGCCCAGGGATTCGGGACTACCCTCGGTATTTT. The chain carries TRBV7-2 and TRBJ2-3; TRBD2 matches 7 bases. Germline V gene data show CDR1 as SGHTA and CDR2 as FQGNSA. The CDR3 extends over 14 amino acids. The V and J ends lost 5 bases and 14 bases, in that order; junction bases with no gene match: 16.

The genes are TRBV27 and TRBJ2-3; D gene ambiguous. This CDR3 contains 13 residues. CDR1 and CDR2 (germline): MNHEY, SMNVEV (reference sequence). The ends were cut back, 3 bases at V and 5 bases at J, with 9 bases in the middle. The CDR3 region has the DNA TGTGCCAGCAGTTTTCGAGAGAAAGATACGCAGTATTTT. It codes for CASSFREKDTQYF.

J is TRBJ2-5 and V is TRBV6-5; D possibly uses TRBD1 or TRBD2 (5 bases each). CDR3 size: 12 residues. Germline CDR1 reads MNHEY; CDR2 reads SVGAGI. The V end was cut by 2 bases, the J end by 4 bases, with 5 bases between. This chain's CDR3 is CASSYGTETQYF. The CDR3 nucleotides are TGTGCCAGCAGTTACGGGACAGAGACCCAGTACTTC.

The chain recombines TRBV19 with TRBJ2-3; D is ambiguous. The CDR3 is made up of 16 amino acids. Per the germline V gene, CDR1 is LNHDA and CDR2 is SQIVND (reference sequence). V dropped 3 bases and J dropped 0 bases, with 13 bases sitting between them. CDR3 nucleotides: TGTGCCAGTAGTATTCTGGGGTCCCTCAGCACAGATACGCAGTATTTT. Translation: CASSILGSLSTDTQYF.

V is TRBV24-1 and J is TRBJ2-7, with TRBD1 identical over 8 bases. V lost 5 bases to trimming and J lost 3 bases; unmatched junction nucleotides: 11. The CDR3 has 16 amino acids. Per germline, CDR1 KGHDR and CDR2 SFDVKD. CDR3 amino acids: CATSAPTGEGYYEQYF. The CDR3 nucleotides read TGTGCCACCAGTGCCCCGACAGGGGAAGGGTACTACGAGCAGTACTTC.

This chain joins TRBV10-3 and TRBJ2-5, with a weak D call TRBD2 (5 bases). Trimming shortened V by 6 bases and J by 2 bases, and 10 bases separated the two germline ends. This CDR3 is built from 13 residues. From germline, CDR1 is ENHRY and CDR2 SYGVKD. CDR3 nucleotide sequence: TGTGCCATCAGCTCCCGGGATCAAGAGACCCAGTACTTC. Encoded protein: CAISSRDQETQYF.

The CDR3: CASSRDTNYGYTF. In nucleotides, the CDR3 is TGTGCCAGCAGCCGGGACACTAACTATGGCTACACCTTC. The rearrangement uses TRBV28 and TRBJ1-2; TRBD1 is a possible D gene (6 bases). The CDR3 length is 13 residues. Trimming took off 6 bases at V and 0 bases at J, with 8 bases between the two ends. Germline V gene data show CDR1 as MDHEN and CDR2 as SYDVKM.

The rearrangement joins TRBV12-3 or TRBV12-4 to TRBJ1-2; D perhaps matches TRBD1 (6 bases). V was shortened by 7 bases and J by 8 bases, with 17 bases between the two germline ends. This CDR3 spans 13 amino acids. The CDR3 coding sequence is TGTGCCAGCAACCACCCGGGGGCGGGGGGCTACACCTTC. Amino acids: CASNHPGAGGYTF.

The chain couples TRBV7-3 to TRBJ1-1, with D possibly being TRBD1 (5 bases). The CDR3 runs to 13 residues. The germline V and J ends were trimmed by 5 bases and 1 base, with 8 bases remaining between them. CDR1 and CDR2 (germline): SGHTA, FQGTGA. The CDR3 loop is CASSLDRNTEAFF. The CDR3 nucleotides are TGTGCCAGCAGCCTTGACAGGAACACTGAAGCTTTCTTT.

The chain couples TRBV7-9 to TRBJ1-4, with D unresolved. The CDR3 consists of 16 residues. The ends were cut back, 4 bases at V and 1 base at J, with 13 bases in the middle. Germline CDR1 reads SEHNR; CDR2 reads FQNEAQ (reference sequence). The DNA of the CDR3 is TGTGCCAGCAGCTCCCCGCCAGGAGGAACTAATGAAAAACTGTTTTTT. It yields the protein CASSSPPGGTNEKLFF.

The chain joins TRBV14 to TRBJ1-2, with TRBD1 matching over 7 bases. Germline V gene sequence: CDR1 SGHDN, CDR2 FVKESK. This CDR3 is built from 16 residues. The V segment lost 4 bases and the J segment 0 bases; nucleotides outside the gene matches: 8. The CDR3 protein is CASSPRGQDPNYGYTF. The CDR3, as DNA: TGTGCCAGCAGCCCCCGCGGACAGGACCCTAACTATGGCTACACCTTC.

The V and J genes are TRBV19 and TRBJ1-2, with a weak D call TRBD1 (5 bases). CDR3 length equals 14 residues. Germline CDR1 and CDR2: LNHDA and SQIVND (reference sequence). The ends were cut back, 10 bases at V and 0 bases at J, with 15 bases in the middle. CDR3 coding DNA: TGTGCCACAGCCGATGGGGGGACTAACTATGGCTACACCTTC. Its protein product is CATADGGTNYGYTF.

V usage is TRBV9 and J usage is TRBJ1-2; D perhaps matches TRBD1 (6 bases). This CDR3 comprises 12 residues. V lost 3 bases and J 4 bases, leaving 7 bases between the germline ends. Germline CDR1 and CDR2: SGDLS and YYNGEE. CDR3 nucleotide sequence: TGTGCCAGCAGCGAGGGGGTCTATGGCTACACCTTC. It yields the protein CASSEGVYGYTF.

This sequence joins TRBV7-2 and TRBJ2-6; 8 positions agree with TRBD1. CDR3 length: 17 amino acids. Per germline, CDR1 SGHTA and CDR2 FQGNSA. Trimming took 4 bases from V and 2 from J; bases not matched to a gene: 7. CDR3 coding DNA: TGTGCCAGCAGCTCTAACCCGGACAGGGCTGGGGCCAACGTCCTGACTTTC. Translating gives CASSSNPDRAGANVLTF. The full variable domain, its missing parts supplied by reference TRBV7-2 and TRBJ2-6, is GAGVSQSPSNKVTEKGKDVELRCDPISGHTALYWYRQSLGQGLEFLIYFQGNSAPDKSGLPSDRFSAERTGGSVSTLTIQRTQQEDSAVYLCASSSNPDRAGANVLTFGAGSRLTVL.